Included here is one TCR beta chain sequence, with context. What it binds is unknown. The method was immunoSEQ multiplex PCR; TCRdb's version includes in-frame clones alone and lacks a portion of them. The sample consists of some 40,000 clones, around 90% of them appearing once. Autoimmune disease history or systemic immunosuppression barred patients. Sampling times: baseline, cycle 4 day 1, cycle 7 day 1. The length of the CDR3 is 16 residues. The V segment lost 3 bases and the J segment 3 bases; nucleotides outside the gene matches: 6. Germline loops: CDR1 MDHEN, CDR2 SYDVKM. These data are taken from a study of OX40 agonist ivuxolimab in advanced cancers. Points from the study as a whole: By week 6 at 0.1 to 3.0 mg/kg, blood CD4+ and CD8+ T cells had expanded clonally.

This material consisted of CD4+ or CD8+ T cells sorted from blood, taken in a trial of the OX40 agonist ivuxolimab. The TCR was taken from an adult with an advanced solid tumor such as melanoma, head and neck, liver or kidney cancer. V is TRBV28 and J is TRBJ1-5; 9 bases match TRBD1. The CDR3 DNA is TGTGCCAGCAGTTTTAAGGGACAGGGAGCCAATCAGCCCCAGCATTTT. Translating it yields CASSFKGQGANQPQHF.